This entry lists 16 T cell receptor beta chains sequenced from one sample in a study of regulatory T cells in long-lasting Graves disease. Described time point: newly diagnosed GD, antithyroid drugs for less than 3 months. Scientists built the TCR library using RNA that was extracted from PBMCs. CDR3 regions were amplified by Arm-PCR using iRepertoire HTBI primers to build TCR beta libraries. TCRdb passed the multiplex PCR reads through MiXCR, listing each CDR3 protein once. This sample has about 220,000 distinct CDR3 sequences, with 15% to 20% found just once. The sample here was peripheral blood mononuclear cells (PBMCs), taken at new diagnosis, from a patient treated with antithyroid drugs. The source of these receptors is a female donor with Graves disease.

V and J are TRBV4-1 and TRBJ2-7; 11 nucleotides align to TRBD2. Germline CDR1 MGHRA, CDR2 YSYEKL. J was trimmed by 7 bases and V by 0 bases; bases with no gene match: 2. CDR3 length: 14 residues. CDR3 sequence reads: CASSQEGLAEEQYF. CDR3 coding DNA: TGCGCCAGCAGCCAAGAGGGACTAGCGGAAGAGCAGTACTTC.

The rearrangement joins TRBV14 to TRBJ2-1, with D perhaps TRBD1 (6 bases). The length of the CDR3 is 12 residues. Germline assignment: CDR1 SGHDN and CDR2 FVKESK. V was trimmed by 5 bases and J by 10 bases, leaving 12 bases between them. This CDR3 is CASSFPGTEQFF. CDR3 nucleotides: TGTGCCAGCAGCTTTCCCGGGACAGAGCAGTTCTTC.

This clonotype was recorded many times. This sequence joins TRBV3-1 and TRBJ2-5; 11 nucleotides match TRBD2. V trimming: 3 bases; J trimming: 5 bases; junction bases outside the gene matches: 8. From germline, CDR1 is LGHDT and CDR2 YNNKEL (reference sequence). The CDR3 runs to 16 residues. The CDR3 DNA reads TGTGCCAGCAGCCAGATGAGAATAGCGGGAGGGGAGACCCAGTACTTC. It specifies CASSQMRIAGGETQYF.

This clonotype has a count of ten or more. This chain uses TRBV2 with TRBJ1-2; 7 nucleotides match TRBD1. The CDR3 length is 14 residues. With 2 bases clipped from V and 7 bases from J, the junction kept 7 bases outside the gene matches. In germline, CDR1 is SNHLY, CDR2 FYNNEI. CDR3 DNA: TGTGCCAGCAGTGAACACAGGGGACCTCGTGGCTACACCTTC. The encoded protein is CASSEHRGPRGYTF.

This clonotype was found many times. The chain uses TRBV29-1 and TRBJ2-1; D is ambiguous. CDR1 and CDR2 (germline): SQVTM, ANQGSEA. The CDR3 has 15 amino acids. V was shortened by 0 bases and J by 0 bases, with 9 bases between the two germline ends. In nucleotides, the CDR3 is TGCAGCGTTGAAGAGCGCGGATTCTCCTACAATGAGCAGTTCTTC. This codes for CSVEERGFSYNEQFF.

This clonotype was detected many times. The genes are TRBV20-1 and TRBJ2-1; 8 positions match TRBD1. From germline, CDR1 is DFQATT and CDR2 SNEGSKA (reference sequence). Unmatched junction bases numbered 6, after V lost 5 bases and J lost 3 bases. The CDR3 totals 14 residues. The CDR3 protein is CSASDRGSYNEQFF. The CDR3 bases are TGCAGTGCTTCCGACAGGGGAAGCTACAATGAGCAGTTCTTC.

CDR3 sequence reads: CASSLRSGTSSYNEQFF. CDR3 coding DNA: TGCGCCAGCAGCTTGAGATCCGGGACAAGCTCCTACAATGAGCAGTTCTTC. The V and J genes are TRBV5-1 and TRBJ2-1; D perhaps matches TRBD1 (6 bases). CDR3 length: 17 residues. CDR1 and CDR2 (germline): SGHRS, YFSETQ. The V and J ends lost 1 base and 0 bases respectively, with 14 bases between them.

This clonotype appeared many times. The gene calls are TRBV2 and TRBJ2-5; TRBD2 matches 9 bases. CDR3 length equals 15 residues. CDR1 SNHLY and CDR2 FYNNEI come from the germline V gene. J gave up 2 bases and V 8 bases, and 9 bases lay outside the gene matches. CDR3 sequence: CASVRRLAAQETQYF. DNA of the CDR3: TGTGCCAGCGTTAGGAGACTAGCGGCTCAAGAGACCCAGTACTTC. Full variable domain (outside the CDR3, taken from reference TRBV2 and TRBJ2-5): EPEVTQTPSHQVTQMGQEVILRCVPISNHLYFYWYRQILGQKVEFLVSFYNNEISEKSEIFDDQFSVERPDGSNFTLKIRSTKLEDSAMYFCASVRRLAAQETQYFGPGTRLLVL.

The chain uses TRBV5-1 and TRBJ2-5; D perhaps matches TRBD1 (5 bases). This CDR3 has 12 residues. Trimming left V 1 base short and J 13 bases short, with 14 bases between. From germline, CDR1 is SGHRS and CDR2 YFSETQ. CDR3: CASSLQDGARYF. In DNA, the CDR3 is TGCGCCAGCAGCTTGCAGGATGGGGCCCGGTACTTC. The variable domain in full, with the rest retrieved from reference TRBV5-1 and TRBJ2-5, is KAGVTQTPRYLIKTRGQQVTLSCSPISGHRSVSWYQQTPGQGLQFLFEYFSETQRNKGNFPGRFSGRQFSNSRSEMNVSTLELGDSALYLCASSLQDGARYFGPGTRLLVL.

This clonotype was seen repeatedly, ten times or more. This chain joins TRBV6-2 or TRBV6-3 and TRBJ2-3, with a weak D call TRBD2 (6 bases). V was trimmed by 2 bases and J by 2 bases, leaving 11 bases between them. Germline assignment: CDR1 MNHEY and CDR2 SVGEGT. CDR3 length: 15 amino acids. The CDR3 DNA reads TGTGCCAGCAGTTACATTGAGGGACTCACAGATACGCAGTATTTT. Translation: CASSYIEGLTDTQYF.

Many counts were recorded for this clonotype. The chain uses TRBV28 and TRBJ2-2; D tentatively reads TRBD1 or TRBD2 (5 bases each). Germline V lookup: CDR1 MDHEN, CDR2 SYDVKM. The CDR3 covers 16 residues. The V gene lost 2 bases and the J gene lost 1 base, with 11 bases spanning the gap. Here the CDR3 reads CASSLGGGWNTGELFF. The CDR3 bases are TGTGCCAGCAGTTTAGGGGGTGGGTGGAACACCGGGGAGCTGTTTTTT.

The J gene is TRBJ1-3, the V gene TRBV2; D is possibly TRBD1 (6 bases). The CDR3 consists of 12 residues. Germline CDR1 and CDR2: SNHLY and FYNNEI. Trimming left V 6 bases short and J 10 bases short, with 13 bases between. CDR3 sequence reads: CASSREGGTIYF. The CDR3 DNA follows: TGTGCCAGCAGCCGGGAAGGGGGAACCATATATTTT.

This clonotype has at least ten counts. V gene TRBV30 combines with J gene TRBJ1-2; D is perhaps TRBD1 (6 bases). The CDR3 consists of 17 residues. Germline assignment: CDR1 GTSNPN and CDR2 SVGIG (reference sequence). Trimming pared 3 bases from V and 4 bases from J, leaving 24 bases between. The CDR3 nucleotides are TGTGCCTGGAGGCGACCGGGACAAGGCCCAGTGCGCTATGGCTACACCTTC. This gives the protein CAWRRPGQGPVRYGYTF.

As concerns this clonotype: This sequence may be a read error, since a much larger clone differs from it by one base. Here the CDR3 reads CASSYIAQDDENGYIF. The CDR3 DNA sequence: TGTGCCAGCAGCTATATAGCACAGGACGACGAGAATGGCTACATCTTC. The rearrangement joins TRBV7-9 to TRBJ1-2; perhaps TRBD1 as D (5 bases). The CDR3 is 16 residues long. The germline V gene encodes CDR1 SEHNR and CDR2 FQNEAQ (reference sequence).

This clonotype was counted at least ten times. The gene calls are TRBV12-3 or TRBV12-4 and TRBJ2-5; TRBD2 matches 7 bases. V dropped 6 bases and J dropped 3; count of bases not matched to a gene: 7. The CDR3 extends over 14 amino acids. The CDR3 DNA reads as TGTGCCAGCAGCAAGCGGGGTCGGGAAGAGACCCAGTACTTC. Amino acid sequence: CASSKRGREETQYF.

In this sample, this clonotype turned up many times. V is TRBV6-5 and J is TRBJ2-7; a weak D match, TRBD1 (5 bases). CDR3 length: 15 residues. V dropped 0 bases and J dropped 3 bases, with 12 bases sitting between them. From germline, CDR1 is MNHEY and CDR2 SVGAGI. The CDR3 loop reads CASSYSLGALYEQYF. CDR3 in DNA: TGTGCCAGCAGTTACTCGCTAGGGGCTCTCTACGAGCAGTACTTC.